A single sample gave rise to the 16 T cell receptor beta chains below, sequenced in a study of T cell changes during pregnancy in multiple sclerosis. TCRdb's copy holds only in-frame clones and misses some; the assay was immunoSEQ multiplex PCR. Of roughly 30,000 clones listed, about 91% are singletons. This sample comprised CD4+ T cells from peripheral blood mononuclear cells, obtained in the first trimester of pregnancy. These receptors were obtained from a female donor in good health, enrolled as a control in a pregnancy study.

V is TRBV19 and J is TRBJ1-2; TRBD1 matches 9 bases. The CDR3 is 13 residues long. Germline lookup yields CDR1 LNHDA and CDR2 SQIVND (reference sequence). Trimming cost V 4 bases and J 6 bases; bases outside gene matches: 3. The CDR3 bases are TGTGCCAGTAGTACCCGGGACAGGGATGGCTACACCTTC. Translated: CASSTRDRDGYTF.

The table lists this clone with a few counts. The chain couples TRBV30 to TRBJ2-1; no firm D call. CDR1 and CDR2 (germline): GTSNPN, SVGIG (reference sequence). The CDR3 consists of 14 residues. The V gene lost 4 bases and the J gene lost 0 bases, with 10 bases spanning the gap. CDR3 region: CAWKARISYNEQFF. The DNA of the CDR3 is TGTGCCTGGAAGGCTAGAATCTCCTACAATGAGCAGTTCTTC. The full variable domain, with the rest looked up from reference TRBV30 and TRBJ2-1, is SQTIHQWPATLVQPVGSPLSLECTVEGTSNPNLYWYRQAAGRGLQLLFYSVGIGQISSEVPQNLSASRPQDRQFILSSKKLLLSDSGFYLCAWKARISYNEQFFGPGTRLTVL.

V usage is TRBV29-1 and J usage is TRBJ1-3, with D perhaps TRBD1 (6 bases). Germline lookup yields CDR1 SQVTM and CDR2 ANQGSEA. Trimming removed 4 bases from V and 7 bases from J, with 17 bases in between. The CDR3 sequence is 14 residues long. The CDR3 reads CSVVVRGVPNTIYF. In DNA form, the CDR3 reads TGCAGCGTTGTCGTCAGGGGAGTACCGAACACCATATATTTT.

Judged by abundance, this clone is medium-sized. The chain recombines TRBV6-5 with TRBJ2-1, with TRBD1 matching over 10 bases. The J segment lost 2 bases and the V segment lost 4 bases, leaving 2 bases of the junction unmatched. Germline lookup yields CDR1 MNHEY and CDR2 SVGAGI. CDR3 length: 15 residues. The CDR3 sequence: CASSSGTGAYNEQFF. The CDR3 region has the DNA TGTGCCAGCAGTTCCGGGACAGGGGCCTACAATGAGCAGTTCTTC.

This clone has a handful of counts. This chain connects TRBV7-9 to TRBJ2-3, with 12 bases matching TRBD1. Germline CDR1 and CDR2: SEHNR and FQNEAQ (reference sequence). The CDR3 is 16 residues long. J was trimmed by 0 bases and V by 4 bases; bases with no gene match: 2. Here the CDR3 DNA reads TGTGCCAGCAGCTCGGGACAGGGGGCGAGCACAGATACGCAGTATTTT. This gives the protein CASSSGQGASTDTQYF.

A single count supports this clone. V is TRBV18 and J is TRBJ2-1, with 8 nucleotides matching TRBD1. The CDR3 has 16 residues. Germline CDR1 KGHSH, CDR2 LQKENI. J lost 6 bases, V lost 3 bases, and 10 bases had no gene match. Here the CDR3 reads CASSPPWGQAFNEQFF. The CDR3 DNA follows: TGTGCCAGCTCACCTCCCTGGGGACAGGCTTTCAATGAGCAGTTCTTC.

This sequence joins TRBV4-3 and TRBJ1-1; D is ambiguous. Germline V gene lookup returns CDR1 LGHNA and CDR2 YSLEER. V was shortened by 2 bases and J by 4 bases, with 8 bases between the two germline ends. CDR3 length: 13 amino acids. The CDR3 loop reads CASSQPGSTEAFF. The CDR3, as DNA: TGCGCCAGCAGCCAACCCGGGAGCACTGAAGCTTTCTTT.

This chain connects TRBV5-6 to TRBJ2-3; D uncertain. Deletions cut 1 base from V and 0 bases from J, with 9 bases between. The CDR3 is 15 amino acids. Germline V CDR1 and CDR2: SGHDT, YYEEEE. CDR3: CASSLPAASTDTQYF. As DNA, the CDR3 is TGTGCCAGCAGCTTGCCGGCGGCTAGCACAGATACGCAGTATTTT.

This chain joins TRBV15 and TRBJ1-1, with 9 bases identical to TRBD1. Germline CDR1 is LNHNV and CDR2 is YYDKDF (reference sequence). The CDR3 contains 17 residues. After removal of 3 bases from V and 2 bases from J, the junction contained 10 bases not matched to a gene. The CDR3 DNA is TGTGCCACCAGCAGTGCACCCGGACAGGGGCGCAACACTGAAGCTTTCTTT. It yields the protein CATSSAPGQGRNTEAFF. The entire variable domain, with the rest obtained from reference TRBV15 and TRBJ1-1, is as follows: DAMVIQNPRYQVTQFGKPVTLSCSQTLNHNVMYWYQQKSSQAPKLLFHYYDKDFNNEADTPDNFQSRRPNTSFCFLDIRSPGLGDTAMYLCATSSAPGQGRNTEAFFGQGTRLTVV.

The chain uses TRBV6-4 and TRBJ2-2; a weak D match, TRBD1 (5 bases). Trimming cost V 0 bases and J 2 bases, with 13 bases left between them. CDR1 and CDR2 from the germline V gene are MRHNA and SNTAGT. This CDR3 spans 17 amino acids. The CDR3 reads CASSDSAMQGNTGELFF. CDR3 DNA sequence: TGTGCCAGCAGTGACTCAGCGATGCAGGGAAACACCGGGGAGCTGTTTTTT.

The V call is TRBV5-6, the J call TRBJ1-4; a possible D gene is TRBD1 (5 bases). Germline CDR1 SGHDT, CDR2 YYEEEE. V was trimmed by 2 bases and J by 8 bases, leaving 10 bases between them. CDR3 length: 13 amino acids. CDR3 amino acids: CASSLPTVEKLFF. The DNA for the CDR3 is TGTGCCAGCAGCTTACCGACAGTCGAAAAACTGTTTTTT. The entire variable domain, with the rest obtained from reference TRBV5-6 and TRBJ1-4, is as follows: DAGVTQSPTHLIKTRGQQVTLRCSPKSGHDTVSWYQQALGQGPQFIFQYYEEEERQRGNFPDRFSGHQFPNYSSELNVNALLLGDSALYLCASSLPTVEKLFFGSGTQLSVL.

The chain carries TRBV10-3 and TRBJ1-4; TRBD1 is a possible D gene (5 bases). The CDR3 is 13 residues long. Germline assignment: CDR1 ENHRY and CDR2 SYGVKD. V lost 7 bases to trimming and J lost 6 bases, with 12 bases between them. The CDR3: CAITNGGDEKLFF. Here the CDR3 DNA reads TGTGCCATCACTAACGGGGGGGATGAAAAACTGTTTTTT.

This chain uses TRBV19 with TRBJ1-1, with D possibly TRBD1 on 5 matching bases. Germline-derived CDR1 and CDR2 are LNHDA and SQIVND (reference sequence). Trimming pared 4 bases from V and 2 bases from J, leaving 14 bases between. There are 15 residues in the CDR3. The CDR3 protein is CASSTYNRKNTEAFF. The CDR3 DNA reads as TGTGCCAGTAGTACTTATAACAGGAAAAACACTGAAGCTTTCTTT.

The V and J genes are TRBV6-1 and TRBJ2-1; 7 bases fit TRBD2. The CDR3 is 13 residues long. J lost 9 bases, V lost 6 bases, and 8 bases had no gene match. CDR1 MNHNS and CDR2 SASEGT come from the germline V gene. CDR3 sequence (DNA): TGTGCCAGCAGGGGAAGCGGGGTTTTTGAGCAGTTCTTC. Translation gives CASRGSGVFEQFF.

The chain joins TRBV5-5 to TRBJ1-2; no definite D call. V shed 4 bases and J shed 7 bases, with 11 bases lying between them. CDR3 length: 12 residues. In germline, CDR1 is SGHKS, CDR2 YYEKEE (reference sequence). CDR3 bases: TGTGCCAGCAGCATCCTTGAGGGTGGCTACACCTTC. Translating gives CASSILEGGYTF.

The rearrangement uses TRBV30 and TRBJ1-2; tentatively, D is TRBD1 (6 bases). CDR1 is GTSNPN, CDR2 SVGIG, per germline (reference sequence). There are 16 residues in the CDR3. Trimming left V 3 bases short and J 2 bases short, with 19 bases between. The CDR3 protein is CAWSEIRRGRNYGYTF. Here the CDR3 DNA reads TGTGCCTGGAGCGAAATCCGCAGGGGCCGGAACTATGGCTACACCTTC.